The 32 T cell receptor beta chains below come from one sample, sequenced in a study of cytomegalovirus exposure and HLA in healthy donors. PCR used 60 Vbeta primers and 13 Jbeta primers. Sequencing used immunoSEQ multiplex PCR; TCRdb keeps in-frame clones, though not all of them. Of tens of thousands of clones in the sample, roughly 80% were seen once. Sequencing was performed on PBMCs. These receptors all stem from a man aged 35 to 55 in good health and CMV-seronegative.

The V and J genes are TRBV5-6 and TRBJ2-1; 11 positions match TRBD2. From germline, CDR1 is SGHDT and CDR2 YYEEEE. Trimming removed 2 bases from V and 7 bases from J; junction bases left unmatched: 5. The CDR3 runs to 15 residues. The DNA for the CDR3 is TGTGCCAGCAGCTTCACTAGCGGGAGAATGAATGAGCAGTTCTTC. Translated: CASSFTSGRMNEQFF. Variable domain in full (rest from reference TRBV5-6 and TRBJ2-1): DAGVTQSPTHLIKTRGQQVTLRCSPKSGHDTVSWYQQALGQGPQFIFQYYEEEERQRGNFPDRFSGHQFPNYSSELNVNALLLGDSALYLCASSFTSGRMNEQFFGPGTRLTVL.

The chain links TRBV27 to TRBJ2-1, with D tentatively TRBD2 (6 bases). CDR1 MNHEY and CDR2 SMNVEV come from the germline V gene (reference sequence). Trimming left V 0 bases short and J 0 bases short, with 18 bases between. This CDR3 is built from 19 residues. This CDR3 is CASSLSISRLASSYNEQFF. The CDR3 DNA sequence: TGTGCCAGCAGTTTATCGATAAGTAGGCTAGCGAGCTCCTACAATGAGCAGTTCTTC.

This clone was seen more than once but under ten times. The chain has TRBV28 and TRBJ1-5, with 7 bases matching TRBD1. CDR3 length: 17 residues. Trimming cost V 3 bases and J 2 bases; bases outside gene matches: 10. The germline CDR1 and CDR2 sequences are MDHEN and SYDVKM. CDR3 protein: CASSLWQGDGGNQPQHF. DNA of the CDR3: TGTGCCAGCAGTTTGTGGCAGGGGGATGGGGGCAATCAGCCCCAGCATTTT.

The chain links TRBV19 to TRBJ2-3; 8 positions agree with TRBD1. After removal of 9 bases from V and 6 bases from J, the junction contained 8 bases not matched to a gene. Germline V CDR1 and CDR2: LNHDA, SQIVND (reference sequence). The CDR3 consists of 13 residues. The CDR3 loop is CASEGQGVDTQYF. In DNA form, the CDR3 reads TGTGCCAGCGAAGGACAGGGTGTTGATACGCAGTATTTT.

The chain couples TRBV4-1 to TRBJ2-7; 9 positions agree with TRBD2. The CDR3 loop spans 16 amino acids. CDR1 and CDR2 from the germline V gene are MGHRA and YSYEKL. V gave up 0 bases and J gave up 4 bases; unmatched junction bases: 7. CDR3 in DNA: TGCGCCAGCAGCCAAGAAGGCGGGAGGGCCTCGTACGAGCAGTACTTC. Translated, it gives CASSQEGGRASYEQYF.

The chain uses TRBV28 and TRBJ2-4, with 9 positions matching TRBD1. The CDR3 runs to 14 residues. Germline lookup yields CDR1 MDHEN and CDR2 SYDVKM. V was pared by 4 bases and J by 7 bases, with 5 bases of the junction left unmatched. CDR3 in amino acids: CASSSPGTGNIQYF. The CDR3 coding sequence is TGTGCCAGCAGTTCGCCCGGGACAGGGAACATTCAGTACTTC.

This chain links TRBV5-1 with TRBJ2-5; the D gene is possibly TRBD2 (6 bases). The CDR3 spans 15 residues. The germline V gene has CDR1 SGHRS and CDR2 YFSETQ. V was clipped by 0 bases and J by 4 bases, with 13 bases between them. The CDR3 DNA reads TGCGCCAGCAGCTTGGGACTAGATACGCGAGAGACCCAGTACTTC. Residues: CASSLGLDTRETQYF.

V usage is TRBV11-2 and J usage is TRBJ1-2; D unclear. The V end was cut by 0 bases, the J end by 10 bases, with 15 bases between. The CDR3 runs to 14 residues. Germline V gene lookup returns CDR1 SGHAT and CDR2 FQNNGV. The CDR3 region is CASSLDYGRENYTF. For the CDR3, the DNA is TGTGCCAGCAGCTTAGATTATGGGAGAGAGAACTACACCTTC.

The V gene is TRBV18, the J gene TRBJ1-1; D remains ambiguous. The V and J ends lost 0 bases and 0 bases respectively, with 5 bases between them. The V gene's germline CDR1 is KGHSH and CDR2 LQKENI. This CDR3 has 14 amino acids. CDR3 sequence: CASSPPAVNTEAFF. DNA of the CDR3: TGTGCCAGCTCACCACCCGCGGTGAACACTGAAGCTTTCTTT.

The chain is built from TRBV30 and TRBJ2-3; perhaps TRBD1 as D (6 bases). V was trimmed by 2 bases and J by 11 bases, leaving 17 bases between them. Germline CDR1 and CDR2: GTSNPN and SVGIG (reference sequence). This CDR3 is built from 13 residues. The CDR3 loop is CAWSPSDGQWQYF. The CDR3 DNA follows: TGTGCCTGGAGTCCCTCGGACGGACAGTGGCAGTATTTT.

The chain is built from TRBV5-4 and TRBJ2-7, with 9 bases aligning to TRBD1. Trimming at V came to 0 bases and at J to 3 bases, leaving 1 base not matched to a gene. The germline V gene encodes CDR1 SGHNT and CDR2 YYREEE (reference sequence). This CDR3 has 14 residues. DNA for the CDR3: TGTGCCAGCAGCTTGGAGACAGGGGGCTACGAGCAGTACTTC. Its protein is CASSLETGGYEQYF.

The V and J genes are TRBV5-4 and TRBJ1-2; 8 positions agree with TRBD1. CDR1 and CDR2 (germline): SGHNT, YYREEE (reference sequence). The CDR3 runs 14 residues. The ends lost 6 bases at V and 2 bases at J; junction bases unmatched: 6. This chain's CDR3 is CASNSGQGNYGYTF. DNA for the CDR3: TGTGCCAGCAACTCCGGACAGGGCAACTATGGCTACACCTTC.

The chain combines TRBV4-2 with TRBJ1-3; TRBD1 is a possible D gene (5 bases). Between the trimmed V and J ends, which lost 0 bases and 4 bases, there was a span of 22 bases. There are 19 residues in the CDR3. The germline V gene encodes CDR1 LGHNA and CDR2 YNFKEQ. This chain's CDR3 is CASSQEIGRQTLGGNTIYF. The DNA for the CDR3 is TGTGCCAGCAGCCAAGAAATAGGTAGACAGACCTTGGGGGGAAACACCATATATTTT.

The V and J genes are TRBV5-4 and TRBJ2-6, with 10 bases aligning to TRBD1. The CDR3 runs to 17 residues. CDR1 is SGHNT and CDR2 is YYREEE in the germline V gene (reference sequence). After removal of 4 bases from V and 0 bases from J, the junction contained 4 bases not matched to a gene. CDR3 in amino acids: CASSMGQGSSGANVLTF. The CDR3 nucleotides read TGTGCCAGCAGCATGGGACAGGGGAGCTCTGGGGCCAACGTCCTGACTTTC.

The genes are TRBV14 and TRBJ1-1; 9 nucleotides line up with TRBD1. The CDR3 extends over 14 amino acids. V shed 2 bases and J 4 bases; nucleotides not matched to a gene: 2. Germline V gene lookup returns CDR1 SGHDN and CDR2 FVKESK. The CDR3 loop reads CASSQQTGGTEAFF. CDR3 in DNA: TGTGCCAGCAGCCAACAGACAGGGGGCACTGAAGCTTTCTTT.

The DNA for the CDR3 is TGTGCCAGCAGCTTAACCCGTGGTCGGGTTGTAGCCGGGGAGCTGTTTTTT. Encoded protein: CASSLTRGRVVAGELFF. The chain recombines TRBV7-3 with TRBJ2-2; D is ambiguous. Germline CDR1 reads SGHTA; CDR2 reads FQGTGA. Trimming shortened V by 0 bases and J by 6 bases, and 17 bases separated the two germline ends. The CDR3 length is 17 residues.

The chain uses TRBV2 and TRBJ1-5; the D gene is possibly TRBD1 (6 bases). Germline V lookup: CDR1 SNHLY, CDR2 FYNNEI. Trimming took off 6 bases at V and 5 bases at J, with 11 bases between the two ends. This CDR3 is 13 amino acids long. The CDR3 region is CASSLGGDQPQHF. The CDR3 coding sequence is TGTGCCAGCAGCTTAGGGGGGGATCAGCCCCAGCATTTT.

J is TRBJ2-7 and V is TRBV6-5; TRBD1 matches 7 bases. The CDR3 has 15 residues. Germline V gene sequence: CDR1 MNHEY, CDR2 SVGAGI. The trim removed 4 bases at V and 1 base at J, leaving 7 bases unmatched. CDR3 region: CASSFRDRISYEQYF. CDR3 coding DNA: TGTGCCAGCAGTTTCCGGGACAGAATTTCCTACGAGCAGTACTTC.

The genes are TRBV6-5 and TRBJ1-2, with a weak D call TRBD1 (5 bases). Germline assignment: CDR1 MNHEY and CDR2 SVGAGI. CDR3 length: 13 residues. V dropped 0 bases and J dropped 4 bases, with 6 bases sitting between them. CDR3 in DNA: TGTGCCAGCAGTTACTCAGGGGCCTATGGCTACACCTTC. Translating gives CASSYSGAYGYTF.

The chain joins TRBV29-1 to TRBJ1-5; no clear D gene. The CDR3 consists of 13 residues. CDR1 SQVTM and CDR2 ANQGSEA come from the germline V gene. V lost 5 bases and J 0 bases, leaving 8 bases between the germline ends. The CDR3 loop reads CSVFLNSNQPQHF. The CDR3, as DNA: TGCAGCGTTTTCCTAAATAGCAATCAGCCCCAGCATTTT.

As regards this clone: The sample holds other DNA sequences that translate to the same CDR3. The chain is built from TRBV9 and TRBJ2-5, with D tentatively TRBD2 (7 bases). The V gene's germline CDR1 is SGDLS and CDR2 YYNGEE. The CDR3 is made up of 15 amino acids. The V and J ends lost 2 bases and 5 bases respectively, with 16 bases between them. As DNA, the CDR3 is TGTGCCAGCAGCGTGGGCCAGGGGAGGGGGGAGACCCAGTACTTC. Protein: CASSVGQGRGETQYF.

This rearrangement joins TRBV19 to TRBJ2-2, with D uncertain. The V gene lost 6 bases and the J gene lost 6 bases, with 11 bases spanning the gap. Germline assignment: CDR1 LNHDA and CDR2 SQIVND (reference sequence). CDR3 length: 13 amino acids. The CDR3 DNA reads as TGTGCCAGTAGCCTAGAATCTCCCGGGGAGCTGTTTTTT. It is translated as CASSLESPGELFF.

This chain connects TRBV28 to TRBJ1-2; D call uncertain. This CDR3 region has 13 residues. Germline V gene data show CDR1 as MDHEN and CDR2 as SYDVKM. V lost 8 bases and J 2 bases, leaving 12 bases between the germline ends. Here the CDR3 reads CASAEHKNYGYTF. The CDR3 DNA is TGTGCCAGCGCAGAACACAAAAACTATGGCTACACCTTC.

CDR3 region: CASTLRQGLSNQPQHF. CDR3 DNA sequence: TGTGCCAGCACACTCCGACAGGGACTTAGCAATCAGCCCCAGCATTTT. The J gene is TRBJ1-5, the V gene TRBV5-8, with 7 positions matching TRBD1. The germline V gene has CDR1 SGHTS and CDR2 YDEGEE. The J segment lost 0 bases and the V segment lost 6 bases, leaving 9 bases of the junction unmatched. The CDR3 runs to 16 residues.

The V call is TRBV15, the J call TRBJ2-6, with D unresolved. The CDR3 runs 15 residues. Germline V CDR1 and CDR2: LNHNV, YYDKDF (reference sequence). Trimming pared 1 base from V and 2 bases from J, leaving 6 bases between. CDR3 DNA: TGTGCCACCAGCAGAGCCCTACCTGGGGCCAACGTCCTGACTTTC. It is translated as CATSRALPGANVLTF. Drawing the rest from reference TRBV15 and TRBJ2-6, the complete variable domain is DAMVIQNPRYQVTQFGKPVTLSCSQTLNHNVMYWYQQKSSQAPKLLFHYYDKDFNNEADTPDNFQSRRPNTSFCFLDIRSPGLGDTAMYLCATSRALPGANVLTFGAGSRLTVL.

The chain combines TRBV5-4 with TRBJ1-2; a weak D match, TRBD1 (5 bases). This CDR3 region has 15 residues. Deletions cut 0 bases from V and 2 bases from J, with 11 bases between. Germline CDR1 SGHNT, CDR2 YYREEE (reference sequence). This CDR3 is CASSLAAGRNYGYTF. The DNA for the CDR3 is TGTGCCAGCAGCTTGGCGGCGGGGCGGAACTATGGCTACACCTTC.

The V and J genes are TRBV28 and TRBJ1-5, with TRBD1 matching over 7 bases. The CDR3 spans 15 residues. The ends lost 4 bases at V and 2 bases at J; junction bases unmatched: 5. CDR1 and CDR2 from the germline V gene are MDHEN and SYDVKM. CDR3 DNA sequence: TGTGCCAGCAGTTGGGGACAGCGAGGCAATCAGCCCCAGCATTTT. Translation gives CASSWGQRGNQPQHF.

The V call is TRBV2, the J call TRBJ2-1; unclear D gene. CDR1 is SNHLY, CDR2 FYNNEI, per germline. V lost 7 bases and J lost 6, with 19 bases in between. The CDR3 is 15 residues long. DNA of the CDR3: TGTGCCAGCAAACGCCTCCAGCAAGCAGGCAATGAGCAGTTCTTC. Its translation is CASKRLQQAGNEQFF.

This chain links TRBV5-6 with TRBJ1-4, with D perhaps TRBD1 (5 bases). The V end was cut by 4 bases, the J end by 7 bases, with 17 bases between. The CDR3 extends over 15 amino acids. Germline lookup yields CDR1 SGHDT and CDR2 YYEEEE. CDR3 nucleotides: TGTGCCAGCAGCCCGGGCGGGGGGTTGAGTGAAAAACTGTTTTTT. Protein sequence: CASSPGGGLSEKLFF.

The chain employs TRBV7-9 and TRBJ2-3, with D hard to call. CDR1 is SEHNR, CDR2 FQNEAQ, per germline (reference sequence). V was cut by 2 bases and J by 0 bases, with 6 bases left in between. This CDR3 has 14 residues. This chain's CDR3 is CASSLYFSTDTQYF. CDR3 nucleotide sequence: TGTGCCAGCAGCTTATATTTTAGCACAGATACGCAGTATTTT.

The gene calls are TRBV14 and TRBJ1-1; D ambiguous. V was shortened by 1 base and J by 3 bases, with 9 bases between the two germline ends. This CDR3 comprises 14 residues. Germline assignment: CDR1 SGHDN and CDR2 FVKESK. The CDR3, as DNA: TGTGCCAGCAGCCAAGTGGGGAGGGACACTGAAGCTTTCTTT. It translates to CASSQVGRDTEAFF.

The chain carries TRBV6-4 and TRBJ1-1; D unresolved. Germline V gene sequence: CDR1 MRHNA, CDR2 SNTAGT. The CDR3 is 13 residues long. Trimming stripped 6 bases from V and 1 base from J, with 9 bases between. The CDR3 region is CASSRTENTEAFF. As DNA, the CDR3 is TGTGCCAGCAGCAGGACTGAGAACACTGAAGCTTTCTTT.